Following are 17 T cell receptor beta chains from one sample sequenced in a study of radiotherapy plus CTLA-4 blockade in lung cancer. Clones were sequenced by immunoSEQ multiplex PCR, and TCRdb holds only the in-frame ones, with some missing. The sample has 80,000 to 100,000 clones, about four fifths seen once. The sequencing here drew on peripheral blood, taken from a patient treated with radiotherapy plus ipilimumab. These receptors were collected from a human donor with non-small cell lung cancer who had a partial response to radiotherapy plus ipilimumab. Some clones in this sample may be carry-over from other donors' samples.

This sequence joins TRBV7-3 and TRBJ2-2, with D possibly matching TRBD2 (7 bases). The CDR3 is made up of 17 amino acids. CDR1 is SGHTA, CDR2 FQGTGA, per germline. Trimming pared 1 base from V and 6 bases from J, leaving 18 bases between. CDR3 in amino acids: CASSLMGGGRVSGELFF. CDR3 sequence (DNA): TGTGCCAGCAGCTTAATGGGGGGCGGGAGAGTTTCCGGGGAGCTGTTTTTT.

J is TRBJ1-1 and V is TRBV21-1; the table's D call of TRBD1 was not tested on the DNA. TRBV21-1 is an annotated pseudogene. This CDR3 region has 14 residues. The CDR3 loop is CASSEPGTGDEAFF. CDR3 bases: TGTGCCAGCAGCGAACCCGGGACAGGCGATGAAGCTTTCTTT.

The chain carries TRBV7-2 and TRBJ1-5, with D possibly matching TRBD1 (5 bases). The length of the CDR3 is 16 residues. The ends were cut back, 1 base at V and 6 bases at J, with 16 bases in the middle. CDR1 SGHTA and CDR2 FQGNSA come from the germline V gene. CDR3 sequence (DNA): TGTGCCAGCAGCTTAGGCGGGGACCAGCGGGTTCAGCCCCAGCATTTT. Its protein product is CASSLGGDQRVQPQHF.

A few counts support this clone. The rearrangement links TRBV6-5 to TRBJ1-6; no clear D. Per the germline V gene, CDR1 is MNHEY and CDR2 is SVGAGI. Trimming removed 6 bases at V and 10 bases at J, with 10 bases between. The CDR3 sequence is 12 residues long. The CDR3 DNA is TGTGCCAGCAGGAGGTTAGGCTCACCCCTCCACTTT. Encoded protein: CASRRLGSPLHF.

V usage is TRBV15 and J usage is TRBJ2-5; 9 nucleotides agree with TRBD2. Germline CDR1 and CDR2: LNHNV and YYDKDF (reference sequence). The V gene end was trimmed by 8 bases and the J gene end by 5 bases; junction bases not matched to a gene: 9. CDR3 size: 14 residues. The CDR3 DNA sequence: TGTGCCACCCGGCAAAAGAGCGGGGGGGAGACCCAGTACTTC. Translating gives CATRQKSGGETQYF.

This clone was detected only a few times. This chain connects TRBV28 to TRBJ2-1, with 8 nucleotides matching TRBD2. With V trimmed by 4 bases and J by 8 bases, 10 bases remained unmatched. This CDR3 is 15 amino acids long. Germline lookup yields CDR1 MDHEN and CDR2 SYDVKM. The chain's CDR3 is CASSSAGAGLYEQFF. The CDR3 coding sequence is TGTGCCAGCAGTTCAGCGGGGGCTGGGCTTTATGAGCAGTTCTTC. The full variable domain, its missing parts supplied by reference TRBV28 and TRBJ2-1, is DVKVTQSSRYLVKRTGEKVFLECVQDMDHENMFWYRQDPGLGLRLIYFSYDVKMKEKGDIPEGYSVSREKKERFSLILESASTNQTSMYLCASSSAGAGLYEQFFGPGTRLTVL.

This rearrangement joins TRBV19 to TRBJ2-2; 9 nucleotides align to TRBD1. Germline assignment: CDR1 LNHDA and CDR2 SQIVND (reference sequence). The V segment lost 10 bases and the J segment 5 bases; nucleotides outside the gene matches: 14. CDR3 length: 16 amino acids. The CDR3 sequence is CATSPPTGGRTGELFF. The CDR3 DNA is TGTGCCACCAGCCCCCCAACAGGGGGCCGAACCGGGGAGCTGTTTTTT.

The genes are TRBV2 and TRBJ2-7, with D perhaps matching TRBD2 (6 bases). The CDR3 is 13 residues long. CDR1 SNHLY and CDR2 FYNNEI come from the germline V gene. V was shortened by 10 bases and J by 6 bases, with 19 bases between the two germline ends. This chain's CDR3 is CATADYLFGEQYF. In DNA, the CDR3 is TGTGCCACCGCGGACTACCTCTTCGGCGAGCAGTACTTC.

The chain recombines TRBV6-5 with TRBJ1-2, with D possibly being TRBD1 (5 bases). The CDR3 totals 15 residues. Germline values: CDR1 MNHEY, CDR2 SVGAGI. The V end was cut by 8 bases, the J end by 3 bases, with 19 bases between. The CDR3 here is CASGGAGSGDYGYTF. CDR3 DNA sequence: TGTGCCAGCGGAGGGGCAGGGTCGGGGGACTATGGCTACACCTTC.

This rearrangement joins TRBV2 to TRBJ2-7; 8 bases map to TRBD2. The CDR3 runs to 13 residues. Losses at the gene ends were 3 bases for V and 6 bases for J; bases not matched to a gene: 4. Germline V gene sequence: CDR1 SNHLY, CDR2 FYNNEI. This chain's CDR3 is CASSERGVLEQYF. The DNA for the CDR3 is TGTGCCAGCAGTGAGCGGGGGGTCCTCGAGCAGTACTTC.

The chain employs TRBV19 and TRBJ1-1, with D unclear. This CDR3 has 13 amino acids. The germline V gene encodes CDR1 LNHDA and CDR2 SQIVND (reference sequence). The V end lost 3 bases, the J end lost 1 base, and 6 bases lay between the germline ends. The DNA for the CDR3 is TGTGCCAGTAGTATCGTCTGGAACACTGAAGCTTTCTTT. This translates into CASSIVWNTEAFF.

This clone was detected a few times. This chain connects TRBV7-9 to TRBJ2-7; D is possibly TRBD1 (5 bases). The ends were cut back, 5 bases at V and 0 bases at J, with 8 bases in the middle. The germline V gene has CDR1 SEHNR and CDR2 FQNEAQ (reference sequence). This CDR3 is built from 13 residues. As DNA, the CDR3 is TGTGCCAGCAGCCCGACAGTCTCCTACGAGCAGTACTTC. Translation: CASSPTVSYEQYF.

DNA for the CDR3: TGTGCCAGCAGCGGGGCCACAGGGGTCATTTCACCCCTCCACTTT. Its protein is CASSGATGVISPLHF. The chain has TRBV11-3 and TRBJ1-6; 7 bases map to TRBD1. Unmatched junction bases numbered 10, after V lost 5 bases and J lost 9 bases. The V gene's germline CDR1 is SGHNT and CDR2 YENEEA. The CDR3 spans 15 residues.

The table lists this clone with a few counts. CDR3 DNA sequence: TGTGCCAGTAGTATAGGCCAGGGGTTGGCCGGGGAGCTGTTTTTT. Its translation: CASSIGQGLAGELFF. This chain connects TRBV19 to TRBJ2-2, with D perhaps matching TRBD1 (6 bases). V lost 1 base and J lost 6, with 12 bases in between. CDR1 is LNHDA, CDR2 SQIVND, per germline (reference sequence). CDR3 length equals 15 residues.

The chain employs TRBV9 and TRBJ2-7; 8 bases match TRBD2. The germline CDR1 and CDR2 sequences are SGDLS and YYNGEE. This CDR3 is built from 16 residues. V was clipped by 0 bases and J by 5 bases; unmatched bases: 10. CDR3 protein: CASSVAPGLGSHEQYF. As DNA, the CDR3 is TGTGCCAGCAGCGTAGCGCCGGGACTAGGGTCCCACGAGCAGTACTTC.

This chain uses TRBV28 with TRBJ1-2, with 8 bases fitting TRBD1. V was pared by 3 bases and J by 6 bases, with 6 bases of the junction left unmatched. Per the germline V gene, CDR1 is MDHEN and CDR2 is SYDVKM. The CDR3 is 14 amino acids. CDR3 DNA: TGTGCCAGCAGTTTCTATGGACAGGGCCATGGCTACACCTTC. It yields the protein CASSFYGQGHGYTF.

The rearrangement uses TRBV19 and TRBJ1-2; the match to TRBD1 covers 10 bases. The ends lost 3 bases at V and 8 bases at J; junction bases unmatched: 9. Germline assignment: CDR1 LNHDA and CDR2 SQIVND (reference sequence). CDR3 length: 15 amino acids. CDR3 residues: CASSIPGTGDRGYTF. In DNA form, the CDR3 reads TGTGCCAGTAGTATTCCCGGGACAGGGGATCGGGGCTACACCTTC.